Below, 6 T cell receptor beta chains from the same sample are listed, as sequenced in a study of cytotoxic CD8 clonotypes in ibrutinib-treated CLL. Produced via immunoSEQ multiplex PCR; TCRdb's table is partial and in-frame only. The sample includes about 200,000 clones, around 70% of them seen just once. The input for sequencing was PBMCs, taken after 12 months of ibrutinib treatment. Receptors originate from a human donor with chronic lymphocytic leukemia.

The chain is built from TRBV10-3 and TRBJ2-7; D might be TRBD1 (5 bases). The CDR3 runs to 14 residues. The V and J ends lost 5 bases and 1 base respectively, with 12 bases between them. Germline V gives CDR1 ENHRY, CDR2 SYGVKD. CDR3 protein: CAISSGANSYEQYF. As DNA, the CDR3 is TGTGCCATCAGTTCTGGGGCGAATTCCTACGAGCAGTACTTC.

The sample holds a few counts of this clone. J is TRBJ1-1 and V is TRBV28; D remains ambiguous. Germline V lookup: CDR1 MDHEN, CDR2 SYDVKM. Between the trimmed V and J ends, which lost 7 bases and 4 bases, there was a span of 16 bases. This CDR3 is 14 amino acids long. The CDR3 loop is CASKDHRMITEAFF. The CDR3, as DNA: TGTGCCAGCAAGGACCACAGAATGATCACTGAAGCTTTCTTT.

Worth noting for this clone: Compared with germline, one end of the junction differs, possibly owing to a read error. The DNA of the CDR3 is TGTGCCCGGAGCACCCCCCCCAACGAAAAACTGTTTTTT. It is translated as CARSTPPNEKLFF. The chain carries TRBV30 and TRBJ1-4; D not certain. Germline assignment: CDR1 GTSNPN and CDR2 SVGIG (reference sequence). The CDR3 is 13 residues long.

V usage is TRBV29-1 and J usage is TRBJ2-1; D perhaps matches TRBD2 (5 bases). The CDR3 loop spans 16 amino acids. Between the trimmed V and J ends, which lost 1 base and 0 bases, there was a span of 13 bases. Germline V lookup: CDR1 SQVTM, CDR2 ANQGSEA. DNA for the CDR3: TGCAGCGTTGAAGGAGGGCACTTTAGCTCCTACAATGAGCAGTTCTTC. Translating it yields CSVEGGHFSSYNEQFF.

The CDR3 reads CASSFLSGSPYEQYF. The CDR3 DNA sequence: TGTGCCAGCAGTTTCCTTTCGGGATCTCCCTACGAGCAGTACTTC. V usage is TRBV28 and J usage is TRBJ2-7; tentative D call: TRBD2 (5 bases). The germline CDR1 and CDR2 sequences are MDHEN and SYDVKM. This CDR3 has 15 amino acids. V was clipped by 3 bases and J by 2 bases, with 14 bases between them. The entire variable domain, with the rest obtained from reference TRBV28 and TRBJ2-7, is as follows: DVKVTQSSRYLVKRTGEKVFLECVQDMDHENMFWYRQDPGLGLRLIYFSYDVKMKEKGDIPEGYSVSREKKERFSLILESASTNQTSMYLCASSFLSGSPYEQYFGPGTRLTVT.

The chain carries TRBV10-2 and TRBJ1-4; D not certain. CDR3 length equals 12 residues. The germline V gene has CDR1 WSHSY and CDR2 SAAADI. Trimming took 6 bases from V and 14 from J, leaving 16 bases between them. The CDR3 region has the DNA TGCGCCAGCAGCCCAACGGGAACTAGTCTGTTTTTT. This encodes CASSPTGTSLFF.